The 7 T cell receptor beta chains listed next were all sequenced from one sample in a study of CD8+ T cells in alopecia areata. Extraction and reverse transcription of RNA yielded cDNA as the sequencing template. Here immunoSEQ multiplex PCR was the method, and the copy in TCRdb shows in-frame clones only, minus some. The sample records under 350,000 clones, over 45% being singletons. Noted treatment: oral pan-JAK inhibitor, 5-10 mg twice daily. The material sequenced was CD4+ T cells sorted from blood, taken at week 24, from a patient treated with tofacitinib. The receptor source for this set is a human donor with alopecia areata.

This chain connects TRBV29-1 to TRBJ1-2; no clear D. CDR1 and CDR2 from the germline V gene are SQVTM and ANQGSEA. Trimming pared 1 base from V and 2 bases from J, leaving 11 bases between. The CDR3 is 14 amino acids. CDR3 in amino acids: CSVEGATPNYGYTF. For the CDR3, the DNA is TGCAGCGTTGAAGGGGCTACTCCGAACTATGGCTACACCTTC.

J is TRBJ1-1 and V is TRBV5-6; D call uncertain. Germline CDR1 SGHDT, CDR2 YYEEEE. The V and J ends lost 4 bases and 4 bases respectively, with 17 bases between them. The CDR3 is 15 residues long. The CDR3 loop is CASSREWDASTEAFF. The CDR3 bases are TGTGCCAGCAGCCGTGAATGGGATGCGAGCACTGAAGCTTTCTTT.

The gene calls are TRBV7-9 and TRBJ2-7; 7 nucleotides agree with TRBD1. Germline V gene lookup returns CDR1 SEHNR and CDR2 FQNEAQ (reference sequence). The V and J ends lost 7 bases and 3 bases, in that order; junction bases with no gene match: 15. The CDR3 sequence is 16 residues long. The CDR3 reads CASTTDSGQRYYEQYF. The CDR3 DNA is TGTGCCAGCACCACTGATTCGGGACAGCGATACTACGAGCAGTACTTC.

This chain joins TRBV19 and TRBJ1-1; no definite D call. The V end lost 7 bases, the J end lost 1 base, and 13 bases lay between the germline ends. CDR1 and CDR2 from the germline V gene are LNHDA and SQIVND (reference sequence). The CDR3 loop spans 14 amino acids. The CDR3 protein is CASTDRPRNTEAFF. Written as DNA, the CDR3 is TGTGCCAGTACCGATAGACCGCGGAACACTGAAGCTTTCTTT.

J is TRBJ1-1 and V is TRBV2; weak D call: TRBD1 (5 bases). Trimming took 6 bases from V and 7 from J, leaving 15 bases between them. Germline V gene sequence: CDR1 SNHLY, CDR2 FYNNEI. CDR3 length: 13 residues. CDR3 region: CASRAPGRGEAFF. CDR3 DNA: TGTGCCAGCAGGGCACCGGGACGGGGTGAAGCTTTCTTT.

This chain joins TRBV27 and TRBJ2-2; D is unresolved. The V gene lost 6 bases and the J gene lost 3 bases, with 11 bases spanning the gap. From germline, CDR1 is MNHEY and CDR2 SMNVEV (reference sequence). This CDR3 region has 14 residues. This chain's CDR3 is CASRNSRDTGELFF. As DNA, the CDR3 is TGTGCCAGCAGAAACAGTAGGGACACCGGGGAGCTGTTTTTT.

The chain uses TRBV2 and TRBJ2-4; D not certain. The CDR3 length is 12 residues. V was shortened by 3 bases and J by 4 bases, with 4 bases between the two germline ends. Germline values: CDR1 SNHLY, CDR2 FYNNEI. The CDR3 loop is CASSERKNIQYF. The CDR3 DNA reads TGTGCCAGCAGTGAGAGGAAAAACATTCAGTACTTC.